These T cell receptor beta chains were read from a single sample in a study of blood T cell repertoires in COVID-19. Libraries were prepared by immunoSEQ multiplex PCR; TCRdb keeps only in-frame clonotypes and omits some of them. The profile covers under 250,000 clones, with approximately 89% appearing a single time and roughly 3.7% taken by the ten largest. Sequencing input: PBMCs or T cells enriched from blood (not recorded which). The receptors derive from a woman in her 30s who had been exposed to COVID-19. The CDR3 runs from the conserved cysteine through the conserved F or W. The D gene is left open where the match is weak. The size of a clone is reported for some rows only, either as once, few or many, or as a class for expanded clones.

V gene	J gene	D gene	clone size	CDR3 protein	CDR3 DNA
TRBV6-5	TRBJ2-2	.	.	CASSYSLNTGELFF	TGTGCCAGCAGTTACTCCCTCAACACCGGGGAGCTGTTTTTT
TRBV10-3	TRBJ2-7	TRBD2	.	CAISGVAGGQGEQYF	TGTGCCATCAGTGGAGTAGCGGGAGGGCAAGGCGAGCAGTACTTC
TRBV18	TRBJ2-2	.	once	CASSPGMTGELFF	TGTGCCAGCTCACCAGGCATGACCGGGGAGCTGTTTTTT
TRBV12-5	TRBJ2-1	.	.	CASGLDGGYNEQFF	TGTGCTAGTGGTTTGGACGGGGGCTACAATGAGCAGTTCTTC
TRBV7-9	TRBJ2-7	.	.	CASSLSGLYEQYF	TGTGCCAGCAGCCTCTCAGGCCTATACGAGCAGTACTTC
TRBV11-2	TRBJ1-2	TRBD1	.	CASSLGGTDYTF	TGTGCCAGCAGCTTAGGGGGGACAGACTACACCTTC
TRBV6-6	TRBJ1-4	.	few	CASSYSGREEKLFF	TGTGCCAGCAGTTACTCGGGGAGGGAGGAAAAACTGTTTTTT
TRBV9	TRBJ2-1	TRBD1	.	CASSVGTGNYNEQFF	TGTGCCAGCAGCGTCGGGACAGGGAATTACAATGAGCAGTTCTTC
TRBV2	TRBJ2-1	TRBD2	.	CASSVGLGPFQFF	TGTGCCAGCAGTGTCGGACTAGGGCCGTTTCAGTTCTTC
TRBV11-2	TRBJ2-5	.	.	CASSLPGVPLETQYF	TGTGCCAGCAGCTTACCAGGGGTACCGTTGGAGACCCAGTACTTC
TRBV2	TRBJ1-2	.	once	CASSEAGYGRGYTF	TGTGCCAGCAGTGAAGCGGGGTACGGGAGGGGCTACACCTTC
TRBV30	TRBJ2-7	.	.	CAWSRTVTYEQYF	TGTGCCTGGAGTCGTACAGTTACCTACGAGCAGTACTTC
TRBV10-1	TRBJ1-5	TRBD1	.	CASSGTGGPQPQHF	TGCGCCAGCAGTGGGACAGGGGGCCCTCAGCCCCAGCATTTT
TRBV5-1	TRBJ1-1	.	.	CASSPGGNTENTEAFF	TGCGCCAGCAGCCCAGGCGGGAACACAGAGAACACTGAAGCTTTCTTT
TRBV19	TRBJ1-3	TRBD1	.	CASSSYSGQGISGNTIYF	TGTGCCAGTAGTTCCTACTCGGGACAGGGAATCTCTGGAAACACCATATATTTT
TRBV7-9	TRBJ1-2	.	.	CASSPRRSYGYTF	TGTGCCAGCAGCCCTAGACGGAGTTATGGCTACACCTTC
TRBV6-5	TRBJ2-1	.	.	CASISGTYNEQFF	TGTGCCAGCATTAGCGGAACCTACAATGAGCAGTTCTTC
TRBV5-4	TRBJ1-1	.	.	CASSLGSGGQNTEAFF	TGTGCCAGCAGCTTGGGCTCAGGAGGGCAAAACACTGAAGCTTTCTTT
TRBV5-4	TRBJ1-1	.	.	CASSQTGDTEAFF	TGTGCCAGCAGCCAAACAGGAGACACTGAAGCTTTCTTT
TRBV7-9	TRBJ1-1	.	.	CASNTANTEAFF	TGTGCCAGCAACACCGCGAACACTGAAGCTTTCTTT
TRBV25-1	TRBJ2-1	.	.	CASSGGNEQFF	TGTGCCAGCAGTGGAGGTAATGAGCAGTTCTTC
TRBV5-4	TRBJ2-4	TRBD2	.	CASSLGLAGGGAKNIQYF	TGTGCCAGCAGCTTGGGACTAGCGGGAGGCGGCGCCAAAAACATTCAGTACTTC
TRBV10-1	TRBJ2-1	TRBD1	.	CASSPRDRGRNEQFF	TGCGCCAGCAGTCCCCGGGACAGGGGCAGGAATGAGCAGTTCTTC
TRBV7-6	TRBJ1-6	TRBD1	few	CASSKRGLEAQGVNSPLHF	TGTGCCAGCAGCAAACGGGGGTTGGAGGCCCAGGGGGTTAATTCACCCCTCCACTTT
TRBV29-1	TRBJ1-2	.	medium-sized	CSVASDYGYTF	TGCAGCGTTGCGTCGGACTATGGCTACACCTTC
TRBV4-1	TRBJ2-1	.	.	CASSQSLGKQFF	TGCGCCAGCAGCCAATCCCTAGGCAAGCAGTTCTTC
TRBV5-4	TRBJ1-2	.	.	CASSLDRSYGYTF	TGTGCCAGCAGCTTAGACAGATCCTATGGCTACACCTTC
TRBV10-1	TRBJ1-1	.	.	CASSLKRNTEAFF	TGCGCCAGCAGTCTAAAGCGGAACACTGAAGCTTTCTTT
TRBV7-6	TRBJ1-5	TRBD1	.	CASSSLTGSQPQHF	TGTGCCAGCAGCTCCTTGACAGGGAGCCAGCCCCAGCATTTT
TRBV5-4	TRBJ2-1	.	.	CASSLEDGAYNEQFF	TGTGCCAGCAGCTTGGAAGACGGAGCCTACAATGAGCAGTTCTTC
TRBV19	TRBJ2-3	.	.	CASSIGRATDTQYF	TGTGCCAGTAGTATAGGGCGGGCGACAGATACGCAGTATTTT
TRBV7-2	TRBJ2-3	TRBD1	.	CASSPRTGPDTQYF	TGTGCCAGCAGCCCACGGACAGGGCCAGATACGCAGTATTTT